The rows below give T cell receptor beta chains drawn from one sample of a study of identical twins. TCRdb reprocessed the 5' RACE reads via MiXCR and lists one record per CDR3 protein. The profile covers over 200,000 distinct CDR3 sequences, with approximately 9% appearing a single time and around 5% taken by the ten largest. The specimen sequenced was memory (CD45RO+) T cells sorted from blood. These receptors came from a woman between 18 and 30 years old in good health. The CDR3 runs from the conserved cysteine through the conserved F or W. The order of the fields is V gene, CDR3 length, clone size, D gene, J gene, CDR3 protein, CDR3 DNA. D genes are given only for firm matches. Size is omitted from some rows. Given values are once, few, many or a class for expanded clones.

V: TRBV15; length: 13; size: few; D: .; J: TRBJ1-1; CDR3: CATSRDNLAEAFF; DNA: TGTGCCACCAGCAGAGATAATCTAGCTGAAGCTTTCTTT
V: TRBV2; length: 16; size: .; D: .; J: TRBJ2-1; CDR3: CASSGATGPIYNEQFF; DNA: TGTGCCAGCAGCGGGGCCACAGGGCCCATATACAATGAGCAGTTCTTC
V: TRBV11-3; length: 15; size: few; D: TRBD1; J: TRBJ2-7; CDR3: CASSARDRGTYEQYF; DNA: TGTGCCAGCAGCGCCCGGGACAGGGGCACGTACGAGCAGTACTTC
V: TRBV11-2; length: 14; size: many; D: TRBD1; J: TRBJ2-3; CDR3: CASSMEDRVDTQYF; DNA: TGTGCCAGCAGTATGGAGGACAGGGTGGATACGCAGTATTTT
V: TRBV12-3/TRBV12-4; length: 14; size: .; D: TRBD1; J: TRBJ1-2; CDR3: CASRRFKGAHGYTF; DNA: TGTGCCAGCAGACGATTTAAGGGGGCTCATGGCTACACCTTC
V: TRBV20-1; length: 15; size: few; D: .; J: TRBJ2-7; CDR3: CSAQAGARRPYEQYF; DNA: TGCAGTGCTCAAGCAGGGGCGCGGAGACCTTACGAGCAGTACTTC
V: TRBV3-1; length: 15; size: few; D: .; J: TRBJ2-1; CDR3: CASSQPTRTYNEQFF; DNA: TGTGCCAGCAGCCAACCGACGAGAACCTACAATGAGCAGTTCTTC
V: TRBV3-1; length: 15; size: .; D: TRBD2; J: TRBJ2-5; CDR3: CACSQLAGSQETQYF; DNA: TGTGCCTGCAGCCAACTAGCGGGTTCGCAAGAGACCCAGTACTTC
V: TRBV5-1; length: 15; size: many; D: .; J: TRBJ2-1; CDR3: CASSPPQDRHNEQFF; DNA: TGCGCCAGCAGCCCGCCCCAAGACAGACACAATGAGCAGTTCTTC
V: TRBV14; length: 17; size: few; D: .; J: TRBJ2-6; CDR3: CASSQPAVSPGANVLTF; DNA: TGTGCCAGCAGCCAGCCCGCGGTTTCGCCTGGGGCCAACGTCCTGACTTTC
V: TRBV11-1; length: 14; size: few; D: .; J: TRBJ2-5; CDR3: CASSLGVRQETQYF; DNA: TGTGCCAGCAGCTTAGGGGTCAGACAAGAGACCCAGTACTTC
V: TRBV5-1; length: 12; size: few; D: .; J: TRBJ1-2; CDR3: CASSPQGSDYTF; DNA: TGCGCCAGCAGCCCACAGGGATCTGACTACACCTTC
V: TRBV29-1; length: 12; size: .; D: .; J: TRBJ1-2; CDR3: CSVPRAKNGYTF; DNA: TGCAGCGTTCCCCGGGCCAAAAATGGCTACACCTTC
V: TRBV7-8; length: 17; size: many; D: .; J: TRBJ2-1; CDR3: CASSLGGGSVTYNEQFF; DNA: TGTGCCAGCAGCTTAGGGGGCGGGTCGGTGACCTACAATGAGCAGTTCTTC
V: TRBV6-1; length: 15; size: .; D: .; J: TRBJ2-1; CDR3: CASRKGGTSYNEQFF; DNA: TGTGCCAGCAGGAAGGGGGGAACCTCCTACAATGAGCAGTTCTTC
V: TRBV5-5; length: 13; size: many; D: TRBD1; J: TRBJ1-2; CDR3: CASSRDRVRGYTF; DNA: TGTGCCAGCAGCCGTGACAGGGTACGGGGCTACACCTTC
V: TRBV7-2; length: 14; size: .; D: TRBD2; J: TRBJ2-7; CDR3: CASSRAGARNEQYF; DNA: TGTGCCAGCAGTAGGGCGGGAGCACGGAACGAGCAGTACTTC
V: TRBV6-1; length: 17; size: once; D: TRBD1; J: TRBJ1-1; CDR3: CASAQRGKGAGVTEAFF; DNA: TGTGCCAGCGCCCAAAGGGGGAAGGGGGCTGGTGTCACTGAAGCTTTCTTT
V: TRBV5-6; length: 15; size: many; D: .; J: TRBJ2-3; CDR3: CASSPIAGQSDTQYF; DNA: TGTGCCAGCAGCCCGATAGCGGGACAGTCGGATACGCAGTATTTT
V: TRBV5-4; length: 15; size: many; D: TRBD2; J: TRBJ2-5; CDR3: CASSLRTSGTETQYF; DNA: TGTGCCAGCAGCTTACGGACTAGCGGGACAGAGACCCAGTACTTC
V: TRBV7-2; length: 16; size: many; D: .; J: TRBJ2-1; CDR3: CASSLEMAGAGNEQFF; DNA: TGTGCCAGCAGCTTAGAGATGGCGGGGGCGGGGAATGAGCAGTTCTTC
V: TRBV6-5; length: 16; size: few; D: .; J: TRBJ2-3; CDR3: CASSYFGTFEGDTQYF; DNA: TGTGCCAGCAGTTACTTCGGGACCTTCGAGGGGGATACGCAGTATTTT
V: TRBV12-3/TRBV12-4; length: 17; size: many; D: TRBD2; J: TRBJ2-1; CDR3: CASSLAGTSNAYNEQFF; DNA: TGTGCCAGCAGTTTAGCCGGGACTAGCAACGCCTACAATGAGCAGTTCTTC
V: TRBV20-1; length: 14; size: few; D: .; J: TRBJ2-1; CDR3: CSARSSNSYNEQFF; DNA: TGCAGTGCTAGATCTAGTAACTCCTACAATGAGCAGTTCTTC
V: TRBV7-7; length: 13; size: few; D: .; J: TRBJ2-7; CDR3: CASSLFYRGEQYF; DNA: TGTGCCAGCAGCTTATTCTACCGGGGCGAGCAGTACTTC
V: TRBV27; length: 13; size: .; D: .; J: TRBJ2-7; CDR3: CASSLYGPYEQYF; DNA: TGTGCCAGCAGTTTATACGGCCCATACGAGCAGTACTTC
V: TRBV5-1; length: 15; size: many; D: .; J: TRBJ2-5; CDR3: CASSYGGTRQETQYF; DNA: TGCGCCAGCAGCTATGGAGGGACACGACAAGAGACCCAGTACTTC
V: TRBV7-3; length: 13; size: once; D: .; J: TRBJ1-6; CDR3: CASSPGQNSPLHF; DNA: TGTGCCAGCAGCCCCGGACAGAATTCACCCCTCCACTTT
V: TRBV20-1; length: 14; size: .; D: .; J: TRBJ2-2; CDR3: CSARDAGGTGELFF; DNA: TGCAGTGCTAGAGACGCTGGTGGCACCGGGGAGCTGTTTTTT
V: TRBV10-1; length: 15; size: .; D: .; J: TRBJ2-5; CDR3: CASSPGPEGPETQYF; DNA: TGCGCCAGCAGTCCCGGCCCGGAGGGTCCAGAGACCCAGTACTTC
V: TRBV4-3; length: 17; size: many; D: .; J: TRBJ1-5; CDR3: CASSQDLRVGGNQPQHF; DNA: TGCGCCAGCAGCCAAGATCTTAGGGTTGGGGGCAATCAGCCCCAGCATTTT
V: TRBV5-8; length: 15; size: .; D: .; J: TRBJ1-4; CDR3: CASSPGHATNEKLFF; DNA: TGTGCCAGCAGCCCCGGACATGCAACTAATGAAAAACTGTTTTTT
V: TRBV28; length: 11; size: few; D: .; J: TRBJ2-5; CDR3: CASVSKRTQYF; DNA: TGTGCCAGCGTCTCCAAGAGAACCCAGTACTTC